This T cell receptor (beta chain) was observed in a study of OX40 agonist ivuxolimab in advanced cancers. Looking at the study overall: Intravenous ivuxolimab at 0.01 to 10 mg/kg was given to patients every 2 weeks. Prior anti-PD-1, anti-PD-L1 or anti-CTLA-4 therapy was allowed; less than 45% had some.

Germline V lookup: CDR1 MDHEN, CDR2 SYDVKM. The CDR3 has 15 residues. The trim removed 5 bases at V and 4 bases at J, leaving 8 bases unmatched. Clones were read by immunoSEQ multiplex PCR, and TCRdb kept only the in-frame ones, dropping some. The table shows some 130,000 clones, with 90% occurring only once. Sequencing was performed on CD4+ or CD8+ T cells sorted from blood, taken in a trial of the OX40 agonist ivuxolimab. The V and J genes are TRBV28 and TRBJ2-1; TRBD1 aligns across 7 bases. This TCR came from an adult with an advanced solid tumor such as melanoma, head and neck, liver or kidney cancer. CDR3 in amino acids: CASSTRGYQYNEQFF. In DNA form, the CDR3 reads TGTGCCAGCAGTACCAGGGGGTATCAGTACAATGAGCAGTTCTTC.